This T cell receptor (beta chain) was recovered during a study of T cells in Graves' hyperthyroidism and ophthalmopathy. Study-wide context: At the time of initial diagnosis and before any treatment, peripheral blood was collected.

This clonotype was picked up a small number of times. Its specificity is unknown. Study-level findings and limits: Also found in blood were most expanded thyroid clonotypes above 0.001.

V lost 3 bases, J lost 2 bases, and 0 bases stayed unmatched. CDR3 length: 12 amino acids. Looked up from germline, CDR1 is SQVTM and CDR2 is ANQGSEA. Using RNA transcripts as the source, TCR beta CDR3 regions were amplified. TCR CDR3 regions were first amplified by RT-PCR with HTBI primers. Each CDR3 protein is one row after TCRdb ran MiXCR on the multiplex PCR reads. The repertoire holds approximately 690,000 distinct CDR3 sequences, with less than 25% as singletons. Pregnant or lactating patients were excluded, as were those with uncontrolled infection or other autoimmune disease. PBMCs were obtained from roughly 10 ml fresh peripheral blood.

This chain uses TRBV29-1 with TRBJ2-5, with 7 bases identical to TRBD1. The sequencing sample was made of blood. The clonotype comes from a young man with Graves' ophthalmopathy. The CDR3: CSVEGQQETQYF. The CDR3, as DNA: TGCAGCGTTGAGGGACAGCAAGAGACCCAGTACTTC.